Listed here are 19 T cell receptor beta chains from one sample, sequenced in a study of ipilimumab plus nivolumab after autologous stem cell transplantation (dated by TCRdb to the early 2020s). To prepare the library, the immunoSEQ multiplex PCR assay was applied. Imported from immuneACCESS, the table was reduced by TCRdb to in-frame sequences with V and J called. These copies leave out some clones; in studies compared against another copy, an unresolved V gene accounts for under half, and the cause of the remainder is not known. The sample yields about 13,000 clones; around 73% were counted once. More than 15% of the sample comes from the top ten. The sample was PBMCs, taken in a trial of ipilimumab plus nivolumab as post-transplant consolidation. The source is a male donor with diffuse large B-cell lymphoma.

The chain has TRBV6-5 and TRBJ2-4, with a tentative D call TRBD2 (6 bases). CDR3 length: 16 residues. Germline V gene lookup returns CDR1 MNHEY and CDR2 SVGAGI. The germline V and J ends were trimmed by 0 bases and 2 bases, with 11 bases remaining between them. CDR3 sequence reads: CASSYSEGLSKNIQYF. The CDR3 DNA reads TGTGCCAGCAGTTACTCGGAGGGATTATCCAAAAACATTCAGTACTTC.

CDR3 amino acids: CASSLTGAYGYTF. For the CDR3, the DNA is TGTGCCAGCAGCTTAACCGGGGCCTATGGCTACACCTTC. J is TRBJ1-2 and V is TRBV11-3; TRBD1 might be the D (5 bases). This CDR3 contains 13 residues. In germline, CDR1 is SGHNT, CDR2 YENEEA. V was pared by 2 bases and J by 4 bases, with 8 bases between.

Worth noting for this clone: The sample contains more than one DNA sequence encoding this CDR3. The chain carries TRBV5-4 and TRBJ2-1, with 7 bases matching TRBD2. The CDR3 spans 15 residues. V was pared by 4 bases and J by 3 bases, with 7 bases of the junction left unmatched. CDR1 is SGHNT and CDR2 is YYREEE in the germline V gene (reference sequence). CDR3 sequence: CASSPGTTDYNEQFF. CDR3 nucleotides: TGTGCCAGCAGCCCTGGGACTACAGACTACAATGAGCAGTTCTTC.

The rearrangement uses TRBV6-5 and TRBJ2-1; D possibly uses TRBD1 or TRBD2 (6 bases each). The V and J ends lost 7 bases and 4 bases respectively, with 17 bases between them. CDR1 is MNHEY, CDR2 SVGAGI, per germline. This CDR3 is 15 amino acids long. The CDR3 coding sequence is TGTGCCAGCACCAGGTCAGGAGGGGGGTACAATGAGCAGTTCTTC. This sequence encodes CASTRSGGGYNEQFF.

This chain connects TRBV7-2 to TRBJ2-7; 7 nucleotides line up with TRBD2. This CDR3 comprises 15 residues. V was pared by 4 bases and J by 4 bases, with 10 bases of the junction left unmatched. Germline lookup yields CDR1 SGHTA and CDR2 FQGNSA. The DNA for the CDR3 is TGTGCCAGCAGCTCTGGATCGGGGGGTGGGTACGAGCAGTACTTC. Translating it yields CASSSGSGGGYEQYF.

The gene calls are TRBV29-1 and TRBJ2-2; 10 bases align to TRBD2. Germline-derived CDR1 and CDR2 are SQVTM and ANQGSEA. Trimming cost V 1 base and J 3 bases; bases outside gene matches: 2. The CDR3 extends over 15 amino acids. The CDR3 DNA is TGCAGCGTTGAAGGGACTAGCGGCGACACCGGGGAGCTGTTTTTT. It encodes CSVEGTSGDTGELFF.

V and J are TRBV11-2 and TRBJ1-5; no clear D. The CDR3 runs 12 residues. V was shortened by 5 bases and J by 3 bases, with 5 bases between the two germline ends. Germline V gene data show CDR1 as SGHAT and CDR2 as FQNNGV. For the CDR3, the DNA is TGTGCCAGCAGCGAAAACAATCAGCCCCAGCATTTT. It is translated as CASSENNQPQHF.

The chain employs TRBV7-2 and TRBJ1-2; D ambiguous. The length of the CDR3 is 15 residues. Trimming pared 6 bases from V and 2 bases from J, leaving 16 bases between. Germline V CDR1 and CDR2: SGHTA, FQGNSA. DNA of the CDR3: TGTGCCAGCAGACCAGATTTAGGTCCCAACTATGGCTACACCTTC. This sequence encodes CASRPDLGPNYGYTF.

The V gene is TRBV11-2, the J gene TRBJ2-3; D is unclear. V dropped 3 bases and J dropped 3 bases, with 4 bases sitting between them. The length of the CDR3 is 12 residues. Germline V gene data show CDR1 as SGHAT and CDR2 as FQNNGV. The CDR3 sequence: CASSFMTDTQYF. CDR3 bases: TGTGCCAGCAGCTTCATGACAGATACGCAGTATTTT.

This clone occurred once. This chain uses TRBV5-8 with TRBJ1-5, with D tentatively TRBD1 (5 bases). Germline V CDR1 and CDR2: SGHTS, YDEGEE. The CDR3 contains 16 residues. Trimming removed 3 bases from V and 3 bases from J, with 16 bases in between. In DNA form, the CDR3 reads TGTGCCAGCAGCTCCGACAGTTCTAATATCAATCAGCCCCAGCATTTT. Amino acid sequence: CASSSDSSNINQPQHF.

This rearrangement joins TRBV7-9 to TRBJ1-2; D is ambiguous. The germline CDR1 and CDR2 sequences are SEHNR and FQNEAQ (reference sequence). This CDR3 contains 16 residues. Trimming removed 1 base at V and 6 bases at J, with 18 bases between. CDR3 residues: CASSLGPGGEVDGYTF. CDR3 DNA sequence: TGTGCCAGCAGCTTAGGGCCGGGAGGAGAGGTCGATGGCTACACCTTC.

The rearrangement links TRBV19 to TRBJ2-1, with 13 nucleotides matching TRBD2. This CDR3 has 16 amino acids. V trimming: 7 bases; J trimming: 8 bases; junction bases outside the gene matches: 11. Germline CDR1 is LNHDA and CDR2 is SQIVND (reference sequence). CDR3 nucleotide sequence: TGTGCCAGTAAGACTACTAGCGGGAGGGCCTTCGATGAGCAGTTCTTC. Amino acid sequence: CASKTTSGRAFDEQFF.

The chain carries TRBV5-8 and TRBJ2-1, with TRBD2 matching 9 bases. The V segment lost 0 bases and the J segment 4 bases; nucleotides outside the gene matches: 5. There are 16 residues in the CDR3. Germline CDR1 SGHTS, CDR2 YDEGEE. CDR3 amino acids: CASSLDSLAGYNEQFF. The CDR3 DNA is TGTGCCAGCAGCTTGGATTCGCTAGCGGGGTACAATGAGCAGTTCTTC.

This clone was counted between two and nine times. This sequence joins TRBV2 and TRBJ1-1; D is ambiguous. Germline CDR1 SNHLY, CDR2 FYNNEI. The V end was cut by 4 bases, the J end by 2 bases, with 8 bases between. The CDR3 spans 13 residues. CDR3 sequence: CASSVMGNTEAFF. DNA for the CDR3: TGTGCCAGCAGTGTCATGGGAAACACTGAAGCTTTCTTT.

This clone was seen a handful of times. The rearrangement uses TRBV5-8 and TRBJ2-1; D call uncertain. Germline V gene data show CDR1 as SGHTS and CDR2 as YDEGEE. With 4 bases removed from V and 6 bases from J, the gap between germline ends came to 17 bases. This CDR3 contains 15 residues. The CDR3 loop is CASSIGSTSGNEQFF. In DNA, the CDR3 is TGTGCCAGCAGCATTGGTTCTACTTCTGGCAATGAGCAGTTCTTC.

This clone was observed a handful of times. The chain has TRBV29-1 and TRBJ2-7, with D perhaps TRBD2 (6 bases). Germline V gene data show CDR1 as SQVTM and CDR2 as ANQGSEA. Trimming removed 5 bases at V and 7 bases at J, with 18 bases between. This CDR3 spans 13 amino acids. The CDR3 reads CSVCASEGWEQYF. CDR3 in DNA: TGCAGCGTTTGCGCATCGGAGGGTTGGGAGCAGTACTTC.

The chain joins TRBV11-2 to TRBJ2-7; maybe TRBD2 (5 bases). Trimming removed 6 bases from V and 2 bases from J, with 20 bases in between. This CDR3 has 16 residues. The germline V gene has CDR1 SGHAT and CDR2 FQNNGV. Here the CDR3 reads CASSRPGNPGTYEQYF. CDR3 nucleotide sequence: TGTGCCAGCAGTCGCCCCGGGAATCCGGGTACCTACGAGCAGTACTTC.

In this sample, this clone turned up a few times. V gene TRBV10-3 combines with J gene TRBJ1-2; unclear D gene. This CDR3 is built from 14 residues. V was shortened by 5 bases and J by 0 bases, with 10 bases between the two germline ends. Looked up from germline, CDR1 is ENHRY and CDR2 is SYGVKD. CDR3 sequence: CAISPERANYGYTF. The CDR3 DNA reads TGTGCCATCAGTCCAGAGAGAGCTAACTATGGCTACACCTTC.

The CDR3 sequence is CASSTWTGGVGNTIYF. The CDR3 DNA reads TGTGCCAGTAGTACCTGGACAGGGGGAGTTGGAAACACCATATATTTT. The chain recombines TRBV19 with TRBJ1-3, with 10 bases fitting TRBD1. Germline loops: CDR1 LNHDA, CDR2 SQIVND (reference sequence). This CDR3 has 16 amino acids. V lost 4 bases, J lost 3 bases, and 6 bases stayed unmatched.